This T cell receptor beta chain was profiled in a study of T cell responses to AZD1222 COVID-19 vaccine listed by TCRdb under 2021. Some background on the complete study: TCR sequencing was performed for 230 to 250 trial participants, of whom 207 were given two doses of AZD1222 and some 26 were given two doses of MenACWY control vaccine. Trial participants were enrolled by age into subgroups of 18-55, 56-69 and 70-plus years, and around 150, 28 and 57 TCR-sequenced participants, respectively, were included in these subgroups. What the work shows at the level of the full study, not this receptor alone: Conclusions about previously exposed vaccinees are limited because only five to seven AZD1222 recipients were SARS-CoV-2 seropositive at baseline. The vaccine-associated CD4 TCRs covered the entire spike protein, and the dominant responses fell in regions 160-218 and 743-854. After two AZD1222 doses, both the breadth and the depth of spike-specific TCRs were significantly higher than at day 0 and than in MenACWY recipients. Because no day 14 peak-response samples were available, the repertoires could be characterized only after the peak T cell response. Participants were mostly white British, with more females than males. The authors suggested clonal diversity may have been underestimated. Nearly half of unique spike-specific TCRs reportedly recognized epitopes outside regions mutated in the B.1.351 and B.1.1.7 variants. In the small 56-69-year group, the increase in depth fell short of significance, most likely because of low power.

The CDR3 regions of human TCRbeta chains were subjected to immunosequencing. The source study handled its data this way. Repertoire TCRs were checked for matches against a reference library of SARS-CoV-2-specific TCRs that had been generated using the MIRA antigen-specificity platform. Breadth was defined as the fraction of unique TCRs that were SARS-CoV-2-associated. Depth was defined as the fraction of total T cells that were SARS-CoV-2-associated. Using the MIRA data, each spike-specific TCR was mapped to the spike region that the TCR reacts to and placed in a CD4 or CD8 class. Log10-transformed breadth and depth values were compared by one-way ANOVA with Sidak's multiple comparisons tests. TCRdb stores this immuneACCESS table with in-frame sequences only. Part of the clones is absent; in the studies checked, under half of the shortfall reflects unresolved V genes, and no reason is known for the rest. Clone size and the V and J calls come from that table; the DNA yielded D and trimming. Here the sample has some 150,000 clones; 86% occur a single time. The ten largest clones represent over 4.5% of the sample.

The time point label, read with the paper, signifies: about 28 days (+/-7) after the second vaccine dose. AZD1222 recipients given second doses at about 4 weeks or at about 12 weeks were pooled, since spike-specific TCR depth and breadth were not found to differ between the two schedules. The vaccinee samples were drawn from two UK trials, COV001 and COV002, one of which was a single-blind randomized controlled phase 2/3 trial testing AZD1222 (ChAdOx1 nCoV-19) in healthy adults. Trial participant PBMC samples were collected at day 0 and day 28 after the second dose for TCRbeta chain sequencing. A note on this clone: Its cognate antigen has yet to be identified. No quality values exist for individual bases; no much larger clone is one base distant.

Specimen: peripheral blood, collected 28 days after the second AZD1222 dose. This TCR was sampled from an adult who received the AZD1222 COVID-19 vaccine.

The nucleotides are TGTGCCAGCAGTCACGGGAGCCCCACTGAAGCTTTCTTT. Its amino acids are CASSHGSPTEAFF. The rearrangement joined TRBV6-5 to TRBJ1-1, with the D gene uncertain. CDR1 and CDR2 are drawn from the germline V gene: MNHEY, SVGAGI. The CDR3 sequence holds 13 residues, the cysteine and phenylalanine included. The entry retains the CDR3 DNA only, 39 bases that are in frame from base 1. Trimming removed 5 bases from V and 4 bases from J, leaving 11 bases between the germline ends.